This T cell receptor beta chain was obtained from a study of blood T cell repertoires in COVID-19. This CDR3 has 12 residues. Looked up from germline, CDR1 is ENHRY and CDR2 is SYGVKD. Trimming removed 10 bases from V and 2 bases from J, with 11 bases in between. In the study's own analysis: Amplification with reference gene primers provided the estimates of nucleated cell counts. Method: immunoSEQ multiplex PCR; TCRdb's copy keeps in-frame clones and lacks some. V and J calls and clone size are given by that table; D and trimming were obtained from the DNA. The sample yields about 59,000 clones, more than 60% seen once.

The source is a woman aged 70 to 79 with acute or convalescent COVID-19. The sample consisted of peripheral blood. The genes are TRBV10-3 and TRBJ1-2; D gene uncertain. CDR3 protein: CATRGANYGYTF. CDR3 DNA: TGTGCCACTCGGGGAGCCAACTATGGCTACACCTTC.